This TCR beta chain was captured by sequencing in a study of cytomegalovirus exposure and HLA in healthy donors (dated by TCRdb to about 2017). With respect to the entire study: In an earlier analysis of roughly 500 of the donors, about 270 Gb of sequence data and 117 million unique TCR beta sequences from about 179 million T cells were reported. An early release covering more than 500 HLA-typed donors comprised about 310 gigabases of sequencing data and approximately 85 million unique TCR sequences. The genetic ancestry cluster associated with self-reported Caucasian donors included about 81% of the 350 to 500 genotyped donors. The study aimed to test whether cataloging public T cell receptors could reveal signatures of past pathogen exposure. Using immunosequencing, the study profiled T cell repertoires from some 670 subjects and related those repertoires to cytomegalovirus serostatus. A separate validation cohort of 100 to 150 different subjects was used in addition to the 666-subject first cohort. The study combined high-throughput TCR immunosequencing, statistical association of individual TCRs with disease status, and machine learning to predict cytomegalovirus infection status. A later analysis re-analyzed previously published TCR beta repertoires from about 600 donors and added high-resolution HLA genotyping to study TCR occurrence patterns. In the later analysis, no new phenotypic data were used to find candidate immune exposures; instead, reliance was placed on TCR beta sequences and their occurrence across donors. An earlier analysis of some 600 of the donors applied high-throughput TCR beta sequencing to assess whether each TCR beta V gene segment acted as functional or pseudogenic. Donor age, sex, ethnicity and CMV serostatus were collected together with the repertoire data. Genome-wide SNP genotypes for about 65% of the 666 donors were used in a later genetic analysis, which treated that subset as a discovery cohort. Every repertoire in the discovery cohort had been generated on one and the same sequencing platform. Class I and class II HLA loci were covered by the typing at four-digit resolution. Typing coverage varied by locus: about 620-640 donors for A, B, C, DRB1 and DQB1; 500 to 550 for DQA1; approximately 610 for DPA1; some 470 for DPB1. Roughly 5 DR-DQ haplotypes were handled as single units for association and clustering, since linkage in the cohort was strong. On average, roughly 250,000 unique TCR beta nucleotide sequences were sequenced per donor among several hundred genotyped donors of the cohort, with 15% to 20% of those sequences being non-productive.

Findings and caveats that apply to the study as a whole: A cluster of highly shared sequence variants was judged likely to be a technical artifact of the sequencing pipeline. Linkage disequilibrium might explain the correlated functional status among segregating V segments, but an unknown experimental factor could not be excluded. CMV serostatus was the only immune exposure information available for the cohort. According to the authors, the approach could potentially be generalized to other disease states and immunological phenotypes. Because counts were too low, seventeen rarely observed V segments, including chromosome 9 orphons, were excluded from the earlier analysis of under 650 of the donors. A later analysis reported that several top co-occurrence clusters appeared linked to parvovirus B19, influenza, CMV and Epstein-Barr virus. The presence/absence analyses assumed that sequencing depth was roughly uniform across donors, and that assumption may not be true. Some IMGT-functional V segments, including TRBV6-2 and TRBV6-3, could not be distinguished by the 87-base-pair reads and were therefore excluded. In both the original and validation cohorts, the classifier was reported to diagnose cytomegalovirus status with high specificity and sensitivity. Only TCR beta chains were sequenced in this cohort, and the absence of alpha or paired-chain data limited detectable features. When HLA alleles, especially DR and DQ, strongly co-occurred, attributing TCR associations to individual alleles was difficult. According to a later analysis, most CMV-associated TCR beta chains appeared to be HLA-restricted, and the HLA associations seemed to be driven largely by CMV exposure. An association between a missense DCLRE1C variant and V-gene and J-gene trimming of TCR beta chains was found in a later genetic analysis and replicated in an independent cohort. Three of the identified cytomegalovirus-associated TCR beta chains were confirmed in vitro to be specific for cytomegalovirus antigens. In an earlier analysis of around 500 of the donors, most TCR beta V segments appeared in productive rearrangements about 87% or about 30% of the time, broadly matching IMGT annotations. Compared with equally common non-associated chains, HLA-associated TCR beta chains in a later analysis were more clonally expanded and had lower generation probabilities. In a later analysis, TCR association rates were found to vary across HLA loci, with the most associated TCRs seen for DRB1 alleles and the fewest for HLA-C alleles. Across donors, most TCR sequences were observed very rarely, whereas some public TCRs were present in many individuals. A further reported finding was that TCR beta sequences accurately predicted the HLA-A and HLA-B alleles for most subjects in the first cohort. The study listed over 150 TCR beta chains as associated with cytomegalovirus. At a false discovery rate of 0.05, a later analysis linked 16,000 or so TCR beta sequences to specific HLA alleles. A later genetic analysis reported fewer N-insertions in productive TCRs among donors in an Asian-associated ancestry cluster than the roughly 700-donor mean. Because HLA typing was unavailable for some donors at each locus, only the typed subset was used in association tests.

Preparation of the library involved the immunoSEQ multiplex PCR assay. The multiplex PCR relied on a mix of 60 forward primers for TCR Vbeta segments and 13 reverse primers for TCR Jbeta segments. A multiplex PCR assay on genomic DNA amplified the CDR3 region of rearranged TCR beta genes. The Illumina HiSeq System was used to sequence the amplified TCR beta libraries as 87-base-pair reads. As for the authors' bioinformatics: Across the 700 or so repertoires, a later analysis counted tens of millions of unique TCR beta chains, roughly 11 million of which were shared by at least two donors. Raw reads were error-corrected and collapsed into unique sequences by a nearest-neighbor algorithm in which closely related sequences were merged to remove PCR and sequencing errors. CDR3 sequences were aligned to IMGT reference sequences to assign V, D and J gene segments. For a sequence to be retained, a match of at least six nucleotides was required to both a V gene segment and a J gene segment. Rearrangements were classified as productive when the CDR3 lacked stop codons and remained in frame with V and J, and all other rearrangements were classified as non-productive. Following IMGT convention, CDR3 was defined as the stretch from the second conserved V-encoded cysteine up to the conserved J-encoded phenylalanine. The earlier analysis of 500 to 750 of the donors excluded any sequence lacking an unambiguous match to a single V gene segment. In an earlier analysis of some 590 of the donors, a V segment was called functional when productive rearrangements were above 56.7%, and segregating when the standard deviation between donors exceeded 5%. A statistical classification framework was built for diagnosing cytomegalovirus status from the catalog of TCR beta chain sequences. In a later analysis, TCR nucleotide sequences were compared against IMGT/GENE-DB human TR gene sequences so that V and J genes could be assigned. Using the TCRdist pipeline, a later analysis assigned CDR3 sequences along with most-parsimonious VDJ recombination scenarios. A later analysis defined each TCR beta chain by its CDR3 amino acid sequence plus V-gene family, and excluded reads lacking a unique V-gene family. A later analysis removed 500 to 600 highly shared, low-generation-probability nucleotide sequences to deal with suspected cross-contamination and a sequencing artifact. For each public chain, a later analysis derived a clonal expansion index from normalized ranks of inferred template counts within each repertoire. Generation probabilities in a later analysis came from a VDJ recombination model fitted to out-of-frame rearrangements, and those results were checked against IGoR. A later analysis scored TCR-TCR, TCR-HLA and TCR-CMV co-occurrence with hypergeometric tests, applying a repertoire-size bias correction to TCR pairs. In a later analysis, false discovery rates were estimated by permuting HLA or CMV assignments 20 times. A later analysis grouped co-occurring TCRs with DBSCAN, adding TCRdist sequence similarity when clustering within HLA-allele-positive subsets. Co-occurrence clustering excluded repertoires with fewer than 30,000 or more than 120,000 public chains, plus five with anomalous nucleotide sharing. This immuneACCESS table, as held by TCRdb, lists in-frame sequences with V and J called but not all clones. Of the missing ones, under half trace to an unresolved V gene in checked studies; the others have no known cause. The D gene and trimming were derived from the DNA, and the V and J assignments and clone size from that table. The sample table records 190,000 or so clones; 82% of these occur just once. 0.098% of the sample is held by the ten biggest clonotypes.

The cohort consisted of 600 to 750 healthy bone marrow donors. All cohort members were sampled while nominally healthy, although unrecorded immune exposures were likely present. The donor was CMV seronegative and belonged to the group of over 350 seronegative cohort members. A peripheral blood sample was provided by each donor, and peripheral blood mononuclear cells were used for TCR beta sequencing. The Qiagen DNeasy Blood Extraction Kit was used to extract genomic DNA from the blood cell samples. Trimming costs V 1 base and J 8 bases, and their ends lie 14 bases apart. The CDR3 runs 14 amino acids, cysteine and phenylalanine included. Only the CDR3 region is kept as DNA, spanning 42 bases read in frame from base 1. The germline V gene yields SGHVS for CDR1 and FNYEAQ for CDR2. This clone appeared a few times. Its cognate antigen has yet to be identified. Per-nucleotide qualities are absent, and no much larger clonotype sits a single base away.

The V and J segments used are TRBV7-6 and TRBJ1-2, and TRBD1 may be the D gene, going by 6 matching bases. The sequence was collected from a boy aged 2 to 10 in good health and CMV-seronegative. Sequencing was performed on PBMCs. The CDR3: CASSLGTVVSGYTF. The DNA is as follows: TGTGCCAGCAGCTTAGGGACAGTAGTCTCGGGCTACACCTTC.